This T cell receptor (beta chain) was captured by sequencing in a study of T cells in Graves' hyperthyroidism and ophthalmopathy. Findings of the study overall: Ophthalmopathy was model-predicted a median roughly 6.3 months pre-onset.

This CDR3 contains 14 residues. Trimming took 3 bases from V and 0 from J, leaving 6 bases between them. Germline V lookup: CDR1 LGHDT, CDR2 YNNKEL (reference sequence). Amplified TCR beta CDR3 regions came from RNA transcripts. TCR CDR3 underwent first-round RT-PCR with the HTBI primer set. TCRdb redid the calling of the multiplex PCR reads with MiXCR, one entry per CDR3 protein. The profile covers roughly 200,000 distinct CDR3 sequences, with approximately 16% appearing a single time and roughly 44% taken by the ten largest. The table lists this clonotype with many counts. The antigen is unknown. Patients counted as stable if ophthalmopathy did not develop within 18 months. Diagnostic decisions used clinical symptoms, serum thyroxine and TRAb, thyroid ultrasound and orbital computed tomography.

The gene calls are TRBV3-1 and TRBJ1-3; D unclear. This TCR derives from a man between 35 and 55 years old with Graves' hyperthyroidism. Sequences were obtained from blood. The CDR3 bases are TGTGCCAGCAGCCATAGGAGCTCTGGAAACACCATATATTTT. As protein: CASSHRSSGNTIYF.